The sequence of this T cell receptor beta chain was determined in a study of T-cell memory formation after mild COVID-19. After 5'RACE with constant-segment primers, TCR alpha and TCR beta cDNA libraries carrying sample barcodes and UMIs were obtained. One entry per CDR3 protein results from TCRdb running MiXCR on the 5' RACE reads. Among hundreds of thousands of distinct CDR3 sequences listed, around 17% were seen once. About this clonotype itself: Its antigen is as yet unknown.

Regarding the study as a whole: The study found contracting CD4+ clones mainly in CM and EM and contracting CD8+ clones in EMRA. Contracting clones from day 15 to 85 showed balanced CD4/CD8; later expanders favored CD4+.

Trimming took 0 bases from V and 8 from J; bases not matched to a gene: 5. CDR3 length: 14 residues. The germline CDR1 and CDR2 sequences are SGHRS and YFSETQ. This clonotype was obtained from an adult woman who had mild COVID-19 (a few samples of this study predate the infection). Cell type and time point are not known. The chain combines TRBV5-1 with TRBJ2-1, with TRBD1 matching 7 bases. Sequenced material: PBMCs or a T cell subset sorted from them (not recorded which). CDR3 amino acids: CASSLGQGSHEQFF. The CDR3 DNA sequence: TGCGCCAGCAGCTTGGGACAGGGATCTCATGAGCAGTTCTTC.